The 30 T cell receptor beta chains listed next were all sequenced from one sample in a study of OX40 agonist ivuxolimab in advanced cancers. Here immunoSEQ multiplex PCR was the method, and the copy in TCRdb shows in-frame clones only, minus some. This table has more than 65,000 clones, about 91% appearing once. This specimen was CD4+ or CD8+ T cells sorted from blood, taken in a trial of the OX40 agonist ivuxolimab. The receptor source for this set is an adult with an advanced solid tumor such as melanoma, head and neck, liver or kidney cancer.

The chain uses TRBV6-5 and TRBJ1-5; D is undetermined. The germline V and J ends were trimmed by 2 bases and 3 bases, with 11 bases remaining between them. Germline V gene sequence: CDR1 MNHEY, CDR2 SVGAGI. The CDR3 extends over 15 amino acids. The CDR3 DNA sequence: TGTGCCAGCAGTTACGAGCCGGGCCCCAATCAGCCCCAGCATTTT. Translation gives CASSYEPGPNQPQHF.

This chain joins TRBV19 and TRBJ1-1; D gene unclear. The V gene lost 3 bases and the J gene lost 1 base, with 6 bases spanning the gap. The CDR3 is 13 amino acids. CDR1 LNHDA and CDR2 SQIVND come from the germline V gene (reference sequence). The CDR3 is CASSISGNTEAFF. CDR3 DNA: TGTGCCAGTAGTATTTCGGGGAACACTGAAGCTTTCTTT.

The chain couples TRBV2 to TRBJ1-5; D is ambiguous. Trimming shortened V by 5 bases and J by 6 bases, and 14 bases separated the two germline ends. CDR1 is SNHLY, CDR2 FYNNEI, per germline. This CDR3 has 14 residues. The CDR3 DNA follows: TGTGCCAGCAGTCAAATCGCCGACATTCAGCCCCAGCATTTT. This sequence encodes CASSQIADIQPQHF.

This chain connects TRBV28 to TRBJ1-2; weak D call: TRBD1 (5 bases). There are 11 residues in the CDR3. V was trimmed by 4 bases and J by 7 bases, leaving 7 bases between them. From germline, CDR1 is MDHEN and CDR2 SYDVKM. The CDR3 protein is CASSWTRGYTF. In nucleotides, the CDR3 is TGTGCCAGCAGTTGGACACGTGGCTACACCTTC.

The rearrangement uses TRBV4-1 and TRBJ1-2; D uncertain. The V gene lost 1 base and the J gene lost 4 bases, with 7 bases spanning the gap. Germline lookup yields CDR1 MGHRA and CDR2 YSYEKL. The CDR3 is made up of 13 amino acids. The CDR3 is CASSQVVSYGYTF. In nucleotides, the CDR3 is TGCGCCAGCAGCCAAGTAGTTAGCTATGGCTACACCTTC.

The chain uses TRBV19 and TRBJ1-2, with 9 bases lining up with TRBD1. The germline V gene has CDR1 LNHDA and CDR2 SQIVND (reference sequence). The CDR3 extends over 13 amino acids. J was trimmed by 8 bases and V by 3 bases; bases with no gene match: 4. CDR3 protein: CASSIKDRGGYTF. As DNA, the CDR3 is TGTGCCAGTAGTATTAAGGACAGGGGAGGCTACACCTTC.

The V gene is TRBV4-1, the J gene TRBJ2-5; D unresolved. Germline-derived CDR1 and CDR2 are MGHRA and YSYEKL. CDR3 length: 14 residues. Between the trimmed V and J ends, which lost 1 base and 3 bases, there was a span of 9 bases. The CDR3 bases are TGCGCCAGCAGCCAAGTTAACAGCGAAGAGACCCAGTACTTC. Translated: CASSQVNSEETQYF.

The chain links TRBV18 to TRBJ1-5; D not certain. CDR3 length equals 13 residues. V was trimmed by 6 bases and J by 4 bases, leaving 10 bases between them. CDR1 is KGHSH, CDR2 LQKENI, per germline. The CDR3 DNA reads TGTGCCAGCTCTCCGGACCTGAATCAGCCCCAGCATTTT. This sequence encodes CASSPDLNQPQHF. Full variable domain (rest looked up from reference TRBV18 and TRBJ1-5): NAGVMQNPRHLVRRRGQEARLRCSPMKGHSHVYWYRQLPEEGLKFMVYLQKENIIDESGMPKERFSAEFPKEGPSILRIQQVVRGDSAAYFCASSPDLNQPQHFGDGTRLSIL.

The chain couples TRBV5-1 to TRBJ2-1; 9 bases are a match to TRBD2. CDR3 size: 15 residues. Germline CDR1 is SGHRS and CDR2 is YFSETQ. V lost 6 bases to trimming and J lost 6 bases; unmatched junction nucleotides: 10. CDR3 sequence: CASTSVAGGINEQFF. The CDR3 DNA follows: TGCGCCAGCACCTCCGTGGCGGGGGGGATCAATGAGCAGTTCTTC.

This chain uses TRBV25-1 with TRBJ1-5; D is ambiguous. This CDR3 region has 13 residues. V was cut by 8 bases and J by 8 bases, with 16 bases left in between. Germline loops: CDR1 MGHDK, CDR2 SYGVNS. The CDR3 DNA reads TGTGCCAGCGCCCGGCACAATAGTGAGCCCCAGCATTTT. This gives the protein CASARHNSEPQHF. Full variable domain (rest looked up from reference TRBV25-1 and TRBJ1-5): EADIYQTPRYLVIGTGKKITLECSQTMGHDKMYWYQQDPGMELHLIHYSYGVNSTEKGDLSSESTVSRIRTEHFPLTLESARPSHTSQYLCASARHNSEPQHFGDGTRLSIL.

This clone came up once. V usage is TRBV5-6 and J usage is TRBJ1-1, with a possible D match to TRBD1 (6 bases). Germline V gives CDR1 SGHDT, CDR2 YYEEEE. Trimming took 3 bases from V and 5 from J, leaving 17 bases between them. This CDR3 has 15 amino acids. The CDR3 DNA reads as TGTGCCAGCAGCTGGGAGTCAGGGGTGGGGACTGAAGCTTTCTTT. This codes for CASSWESGVGTEAFF.

The gene calls are TRBV27 and TRBJ1-1, with D unresolved. The CDR3 is 17 amino acids. V lost 8 bases and J 2 bases, leaving 24 bases between the germline ends. Germline V gene sequence: CDR1 MNHEY, CDR2 SMNVEV (reference sequence). The CDR3 region has the DNA TGTGCCAGCTGGGGTTTGGACGGGTTTATGAGAAACACTGAAGCTTTCTTT. This translates into CASWGLDGFMRNTEAFF.

The rearrangement uses TRBV7-9 and TRBJ1-6, with 9 positions matching TRBD1. The V gene end was trimmed by 5 bases and the J gene end by 6 bases; junction bases not matched to a gene: 2. This CDR3 contains 14 residues. Germline V gene sequence: CDR1 SEHNR, CDR2 FQNEAQ (reference sequence). CDR3 sequence (DNA): TGTGCCAGCAGCAGGACAGGGGCTAATTCACCCCTCCACTTT. It encodes CASSRTGANSPLHF.

The rearrangement joins TRBV30 to TRBJ2-7, with 8 bases matching TRBD1. With 2 bases clipped from V and 1 base from J, the junction kept 10 bases outside the gene matches. The CDR3 contains 16 residues. Germline-derived CDR1 and CDR2 are GTSNPN and SVGIG (reference sequence). The CDR3 coding sequence is TGTGCCTGGAGTATAACCAGGGGGCGGGTTTCCTACGAGCAGTACTTC. Its protein product is CAWSITRGRVSYEQYF.

V and J are TRBV7-9 and TRBJ2-2, with D perhaps assigned TRBD1 or TRBD2 (5 bases each). This CDR3 comprises 15 residues. Germline V gene data show CDR1 as SEHNR and CDR2 as FQNEAQ (reference sequence). Trimming took off 3 bases at V and 7 bases at J, with 15 bases between the two ends. The CDR3 loop is CASSLGPPWGGELFF. The CDR3, as DNA: TGTGCCAGCAGCTTGGGACCGCCCTGGGGCGGGGAGCTGTTTTTT. The variable domain in full, completed from reference TRBV7-9 and TRBJ2-2, reads DTGVSQNPRHKITKRGQNVTFRCDPISEHNRLYWYRQTLGQGPEFLTYFQNEAQLEKSRLLSDRFSAERPKGSFSTLEIQRTEQGDSAMYLCASSLGPPWGGELFFGEGSRLTVL.

The rearrangement joins TRBV19 to TRBJ2-4; D uncertain. Germline V gene data show CDR1 as LNHDA and CDR2 as SQIVND (reference sequence). CDR3 length: 14 residues. V gave up 3 bases and J gave up 0 bases, with 6 bases separating them. DNA of the CDR3: TGTGCCAGTAGTATGCCTTTAGCCAAAAACATTCAGTACTTC. It encodes CASSMPLAKNIQYF. Complete variable domain (other parts from reference TRBV19 and TRBJ2-4): DGGITQSPKYLFRKEGQNVTLSCEQNLNHDAMYWYRQDPGQGLRLIYYSQIVNDFQKGDIAEGYSVSREKKESFPLTVTSAQKNPTAFYLCASSMPLAKNIQYFGAGTRLSVL.

The J gene is TRBJ2-7, the V gene TRBV7-2; D unresolved. Trimming left V 3 bases short and J 5 bases short, with 11 bases between. CDR3 size: 13 residues. Germline CDR1 SGHTA, CDR2 FQGNSA. The CDR3 DNA reads as TGTGCCAGCAGCTTTTCACGGAGCGACGAGCAGTACTTC. Its protein product is CASSFSRSDEQYF.

The chain employs TRBV5-1 and TRBJ2-3; weak D call: TRBD2 (6 bases). Trimming cost V 6 bases and J 0 bases, with 11 bases left between them. This CDR3 comprises 14 residues. Germline V gives CDR1 SGHRS, CDR2 YFSETQ. DNA for the CDR3: TGCGCCAGCACGCTGGGGGGTAGCACAGATACGCAGTATTTT. Encoded protein: CASTLGGSTDTQYF.

This clone was observed once. The chain carries TRBV4-2 and TRBJ2-5, with 7 nucleotides matching TRBD2. Germline CDR1 and CDR2: LGHNA and YNFKEQ. The CDR3 runs 14 residues. Trimming took 4 bases from V and 5 from J; bases not matched to a gene: 7. CDR3 nucleotides: TGTGCCAGCAGCCTTTTTACTAGCGAGGAGACCCAGTACTTC. As protein: CASSLFTSEETQYF.

This rearrangement joins TRBV2 to TRBJ2-2; D perhaps matches TRBD1 (6 bases). The V end was cut by 6 bases, the J end by 7 bases, with 18 bases between. CDR3 length: 15 amino acids. CDR1 and CDR2 from the germline V gene are SNHLY and FYNNEI. CDR3 nucleotides: TGTGCCAGCAGCCGGGACAAGGCGTCCGGCGGGGAGCTGTTTTTT. Translating it yields CASSRDKASGGELFF.

This CDR3 is CASSRDRGFIEGSYEQYF. CDR3 sequence (DNA): TGTGCCAGCAGTCGGGACAGGGGATTCATCGAGGGTAGTTACGAGCAGTACTTC. This sequence joins TRBV27 and TRBJ2-7, with 10 bases identical to TRBD1. CDR3 size: 18 residues. V dropped 5 bases and J dropped 4; count of bases not matched to a gene: 17. Germline V gives CDR1 MNHEY, CDR2 SMNVEV (reference sequence).

This clone has a handful of counts. This sequence joins TRBV19 and TRBJ1-1, with a weak D call TRBD1 (5 bases). Germline values: CDR1 LNHDA, CDR2 SQIVND (reference sequence). The CDR3 runs 13 residues. V was clipped by 7 bases and J by 4 bases, with 13 bases between them. CDR3 DNA sequence: TGTGCCAGTACTCCGGGGGTCGGCACTGAAGCTTTCTTT. As protein: CASTPGVGTEAFF. Drawing the rest from reference TRBV19 and TRBJ1-1, the complete variable domain is DGGITQSPKYLFRKEGQNVTLSCEQNLNHDAMYWYRQDPGQGLRLIYYSQIVNDFQKGDIAEGYSVSREKKESFPLTVTSAQKNPTAFYLCASTPGVGTEAFFGQGTRLTVV.

J is TRBJ2-1 and V is TRBV5-6; 7 bases are a match to TRBD2. Germline lookup yields CDR1 SGHDT and CDR2 YYEEEE. V lost 5 bases to trimming and J lost 1 base; unmatched junction nucleotides: 9. The CDR3 sequence is 16 residues long. The CDR3 sequence: CASSSFGGGSYNEQFF. CDR3 nucleotide sequence: TGTGCCAGCAGTTCTTTCGGCGGGGGTTCCTACAATGAGCAGTTCTTC.

In this sample, this clone turned up once. This chain joins TRBV6-5 and TRBJ2-7; the match to TRBD1 covers 7 bases. From germline, CDR1 is MNHEY and CDR2 SVGAGI. Losses at the gene ends were 6 bases for V and 0 bases for J; bases not matched to a gene: 8. The CDR3 is 15 amino acids. The chain's CDR3 is CASRSTGTLSYEQYF. CDR3 coding DNA: TGTGCCAGCAGATCGACAGGGACCCTCTCCTACGAGCAGTACTTC.

This clone appeared once. CDR3 in amino acids: CASGTTGATDTQYF. CDR3 in DNA: TGTGCCAGCGGAACGACGGGGGCCACAGATACGCAGTATTTT. This rearrangement joins TRBV9 to TRBJ2-3; the D gene could be TRBD1 or TRBD2 (6 bases each). The ends were cut back, 7 bases at V and 2 bases at J, with 14 bases in the middle. This CDR3 comprises 14 residues. CDR1 SGDLS and CDR2 YYNGEE come from the germline V gene.

The rearrangement uses TRBV28 and TRBJ2-7; D may correspond to TRBD1 or TRBD2 (5 bases each). Germline CDR1 reads MDHEN; CDR2 reads SYDVKM. V lost 7 bases and J 2 bases, leaving 15 bases between the germline ends. This CDR3 is 14 amino acids long. CDR3 coding DNA: TGTGCCAGCACCCAACCGGGACGGACCTACGAGCAGTACTTC. Translating gives CASTQPGRTYEQYF.

This chain connects TRBV6-6 to TRBJ2-5; the D call may be TRBD1 or TRBD2 (5 bases each). V gave up 8 bases and J gave up 4 bases, with 11 bases separating them. Germline V lookup: CDR1 MNHNY, CDR2 SVGAGI (reference sequence). The CDR3 contains 12 residues. The CDR3 region is CASSLGTETQYF. The CDR3 DNA sequence: TGTGCCAGCTCACTTGGGACAGAGACCCAGTACTTC.

The chain couples TRBV20-1 to TRBJ1-1; D gene ambiguous. The CDR3 is 11 residues long. In germline, CDR1 is DFQATT, CDR2 SNEGSKA (reference sequence). The ends were cut back, 5 bases at V and 0 bases at J, with 4 bases in the middle. CDR3 sequence reads: CSALMNTEAFF. The CDR3 nucleotides are TGCAGTGCTTTAATGAACACTGAAGCTTTCTTT.

V gene TRBV6-1 combines with J gene TRBJ2-7; 7 nucleotides agree with TRBD1. J lost 6 bases, V lost 6 bases, and 5 bases had no gene match. CDR3 length equals 12 residues. Germline lookup yields CDR1 MNHNS and CDR2 SASEGT. The DNA for the CDR3 is TGTGCCAGCAGCCCGACAGGGCGCGAGCAGTACTTC. Translation: CASSPTGREQYF.

The chain uses TRBV23-1 and TRBJ2-1; either TRBD1 or TRBD2 may supply D (6 bases each). TRBV23-1 is identified as an open reading frame with a role that is uncertain. Trimming shortened V by 2 bases and J by 14 bases, and 10 bases separated the two germline ends. This CDR3 is built from 11 residues. CDR3 nucleotide sequence: TGCGCCAGCAGTCAAGTGGAGGGGGAGTTCTTC. This sequence encodes CASSQVEGEFF.